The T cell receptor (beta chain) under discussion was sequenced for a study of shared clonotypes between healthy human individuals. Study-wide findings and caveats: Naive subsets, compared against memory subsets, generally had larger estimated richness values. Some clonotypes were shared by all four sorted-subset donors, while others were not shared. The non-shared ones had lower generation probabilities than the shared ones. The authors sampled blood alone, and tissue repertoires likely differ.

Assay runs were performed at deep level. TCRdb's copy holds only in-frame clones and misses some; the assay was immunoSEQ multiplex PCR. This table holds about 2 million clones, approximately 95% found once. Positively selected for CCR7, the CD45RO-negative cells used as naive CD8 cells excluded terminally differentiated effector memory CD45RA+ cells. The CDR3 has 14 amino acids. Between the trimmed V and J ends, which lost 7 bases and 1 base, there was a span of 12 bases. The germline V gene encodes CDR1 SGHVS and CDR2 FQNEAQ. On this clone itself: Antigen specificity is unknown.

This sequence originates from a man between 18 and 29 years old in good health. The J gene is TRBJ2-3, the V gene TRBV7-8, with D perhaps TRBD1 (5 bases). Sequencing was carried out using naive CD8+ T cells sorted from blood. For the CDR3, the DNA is TGTGCCAGCAAGGACCCAGGGCGCACAGATACGCAGTATTTT. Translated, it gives CASKDPGRTDTQYF. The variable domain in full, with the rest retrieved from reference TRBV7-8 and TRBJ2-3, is GAGVSQSPRYKVAKRGQDVALRCDPISGHVSLFWYQQALGQGPEFLTYFQNEAQLDKSGLPSDRFFAERPEGSVSTLKIQRTQQEDSAVYLCASKDPGRTDTQYFGPGTRLTVL.